The T cell receptor (beta chain) described here comes from a study of regulatory T cells in long-lasting Graves disease. At least ten counts were recorded for this clonotype. This sample's time point: persistent/refractory GD, antithyroid drugs over 5 years with positive TRAb. Preparation of the TCR library used RNA extracted from PBMCs. Arm-PCR of CDR3 regions and iRepertoire HTBI primers were the basis on which TCR beta libraries were built. TCRdb fed the multiplex PCR reads into MiXCR, producing one record per CDR3 protein. The top ten clones hold about a fifth of a sample with roughly 400,000 distinct CDR3 sequences, about a fifth of them seen once. Trimming left V 3 bases short and J 0 bases short, with 15 bases between. Germline V gives CDR1 LNHDA, CDR2 SQIVND (reference sequence). The CDR3 contains 18 residues.

This clonotype was sampled from a female donor with Graves disease. Sequencing used peripheral blood mononuclear cells (PBMCs), obtained when the disease was refractory, from a patient treated with antithyroid drugs. This sequence joins TRBV19 and TRBJ2-6, with D possibly matching TRBD2 (5 bases). DNA of the CDR3: TGTGCCAGTAGTATCGGGGTAGGAGGTAGCTCTGGGGCCAACGTCCTGACTTTC. Translation: CASSIGVGGSSGANVLTF. The full variable domain, completed using reference TRBV19 and TRBJ2-6, is DGGITQSPKYLFRKEGQNVTLSCEQNLNHDAMYWYRQDPGQGLRLIYYSQIVNDFQKGDIAEGYSVSREKKESFPLTVTSAQKNPTAFYLCASSIGVGGSSGANVLTFGAGSRLTVL.